The text below deals with one TCR beta chain. Antigen: not known. These data belong to a study of monozygotic twins with inflammatory bowel disease. Eight cDNA synthesis reactions were run for every sample. TCRdb reprocessed the 5' RACE reads, with one entry per CDR3 protein and no DNA. This sample's table has about 160,000 distinct CDR3 sequences. This CDR3 is built from 16 residues. Germline values: CDR1 LGHNA, CDR2 YNFKEQ. Study conclusions and caveats: Patient-specific immunosuppressive treatments may have made repertoires more variable.

Sequences were obtained from blood. The chain uses TRBV4-2 and TRBJ1-1; TCRdb designates TRBD1, a call that cannot be tested without DNA. This sequence originates from a human donor with ulcerative colitis or Crohn's disease, or a healthy co-twin of an affected twin (not recorded which). This CDR3 reads CASSQTRGGSYTEAFF.